This T cell receptor beta chain was identified during a study of blood T cells in healthy people across ages. The study's findings and limits: TCR beta diversity correlated strongly with naive T cell percentage. Long-lived donors had more naive CD4+ cells and higher diversity than aged donors.

Alongside a J-beta primer mix, a sample-barcoded 5' primer served in a second PCR lasting roughly 7 to 11 cycles. From the 5' RACE reads, TCRdb called clonotypes with MiXCR, one entry per CDR3 protein. The table shows some 560,000 distinct CDR3 sequences, with roughly a quarter occurring only once. The CDR3 extends over 13 amino acids. Germline CDR1 SGHRS, CDR2 YFSETQ. Regarding this clonotype: What it binds is unknown. The junction differs from germline at one of its ends, possibly a read error.

These sequences were also reported in another study, on T cells of mothers and their children. As that report states: Every mother produced more than 9 million TCR beta CDR3 reads, whereas every child provided 3 million to 3.5 million. A slight, non-significant increase in overlap was found for related mother-child pairs relative to unrelated pairs.

The sample was blood. V is TRBV5-1 and J is TRBJ2-5; D remains unclear. This TCR was sampled from a boy aged 2 to 9 in good health. The CDR3 DNA reads as TGCGCCGGCAGCTTGCTCAGCAGGGAGACCCAGTACTTC. Translating gives CAGSLLSRETQYF. The whole variable domain, filled in from reference TRBV5-1 and TRBJ2-5, reads KAGVTQTPRYLIKTRGQQVTLSCSPISGHRSVSWYQQTPGQGLQFLFEYFSETQRNKGNFPGRFSGRQFSNSRSEMNVSTLELGDSALYLCAGSLLSRETQYFGPGTRLLVL.